This T cell receptor (beta chain) was found in a study of molecular identifiers for immune sequencing clone quantification. Notes on the study in general: Jurkat TCR RNA from one cell was spiked into one million naive cells, and it was reportedly detectable there. Identical TCR molecules that share a barcode could lead to an underestimation of highly expanded clone sizes. In CMV-specific effectors, clones above 20 copies held over 98% of molecules; naive, under 1%.

This clonotype was found a few times. No antigen is known for it. As previously described, bulk TCR libraries were made using listed TCR primers. In TCRdb, the PCR reads were re-called with MiXCR into one record per CDR3 protein. This table has about 640,000 distinct CDR3 sequences, just under 20% appearing once. This TCR derives from a human donor in good health. Some libraries in this study had Jurkat cell RNA spiked in. Sequences were obtained from naive CD8+ T cells from blood, with Jurkat cell RNA spiked in. Subset denoted: FACS-sorted CD8+CD4-CCR7+CD45RA+ naive T cells.

The CDR3 region has the DNA TGTGCCAGCAGCGCGGACAGGGACCAAGAGACCCAGTACTTC. Translated, it gives CASSADRDQETQYF. This sequence joins TRBV7-9 and TRBJ2-5; 8 positions match TRBD1. The CDR3 has 14 residues. The V gene's germline CDR1 is SEHNR and CDR2 FQNEAQ (reference sequence). V shed 5 bases, J shed 0 bases, and the junction held 2 bases outside the gene matches.